Listed below are T cell receptor beta chains from one sample, sequenced in a study of beta chain features in type 1 diabetes. Assay used: immunoSEQ multiplex PCR; TCRdb lists only in-frame clones, some missing. The table includes some 170,000 clones, roughly 65% detected once. The sample taken for sequencing was naive CD4+ T cells from blood. These receptors all stem from a young man with type 1 diabetes. Both conserved end residues are part of each CDR3. D genes are given only for firm matches. Part of the rows lack a size; the others show once, few, many or a class for expanded clones.

j_gene | d_gene | v_gene | abundance | CDR3aa | CDR3nt
TRBJ1-2 | NA | TRBV30 | NA | CASANLQQAGNYGYTF | TGTGCCTCGGCTAACCTGCAACAGGCCGGGAACTATGGCTACACCTTC
TRBJ2-3 | TRBD2 | TRBV7-2 | NA | CASSFRTSERTDTQYF | TGTGCCAGCAGCTTCCGGACTAGCGAGCGCACAGATACGCAGTATTTT
TRBJ2-7 | NA | TRBV5-4 | NA | CASSYRNQVSYEQYF | TGTGCCAGCAGCTATCGCAATCAAGTATCCTACGAGCAGTACTTC
TRBJ2-1 | NA | TRBV1 | NA | CTRGETGWGNEQFF | TGCACCAGGGGAGAGACAGGGTGGGGCAATGAGCAGTTCTTC
TRBJ1-2 | NA | TRBV2 | few | CASSEDGLGYTF | TGTGCCAGCAGTGAAGACGGGCTTGGCTACACCTTC
TRBJ1-1 | NA | TRBV7-9 | few | CASRSGQNTEAFF | TGTGCCAGCAGATCGGGACAGAACACTGAAGCTTTCTTT
TRBJ2-1 | NA | TRBV29-1 | few | CSVRFYNEQFF | TGCAGCGTTCGGTTTTACAATGAGCAGTTCTTC
TRBJ1-4 | NA | TRBV29-1 | NA | CSVGRATNEKLFF | TGCAGCGTTGGGCGAGCAACTAATGAAAAACTGTTTTTT
TRBJ2-3 | TRBD1 | TRBV7-2 | NA | CASSPRLLLQGADTQYF | TGTGCCAGCAGCCCGCGGCTCCTTCTACAGGGGGCAGATACGCAGTATTTT
TRBJ2-3 | NA | TRBV9 | NA | CASSVTGTDTQYF | TGTGCCAGCAGCGTGACAGGCACAGATACGCAGTATTTT
TRBJ2-3 | NA | TRBV7-9 | NA | CASSQMQDTQYF | TGTGCCAGCAGCCAAATGCAGGATACGCAGTATTTT
TRBJ1-2 | NA | TRBV5-6 | NA | CASSLQEAYGYTF | TGTGCCAGCAGCTTGCAGGAGGCCTATGGCTACACCTTC
TRBJ1-5 | NA | TRBV30 | NA | CAWSVSGARQPQHF | TGTGCCTGGAGTGTGTCGGGGGCGCGTCAGCCCCAGCATTTT
TRBJ2-3 | NA | TRBV6-5 | NA | CASTPQGRDTQYF | TGTGCCAGCACCCCCCAGGGTAGGGATACGCAGTATTTT
TRBJ2-5 | NA | TRBV5-1 | NA | CASSLGGFQETQYF | TGCGCCAGCAGCTTGGGGGGTTTCCAAGAGACCCAGTACTTC
TRBJ2-2 | NA | TRBV9 | NA | CASSARANTGELFF | TGTGCCAGCAGCGCCCGGGCCAACACCGGGGAGCTGTTTTTT
TRBJ1-1 | TRBD1 | TRBV29-1 | NA | CSGATGGDTEAFF | TGCAGCGGGGCGACAGGGGGCGATACTGAAGCTTTCTTT
TRBJ2-3 | NA | TRBV7-9 | NA | CASSFFTRAYTDTQYF | TGTGCCAGCAGCTTTTTCACCCGGGCCTACACAGATACGCAGTATTTT
TRBJ1-1 | NA | TRBV6-6 | once | CASSYSGKNTEAFF | TGTGCCAGCAGTTACTCGGGCAAGAACACTGAAGCTTTCTTT
TRBJ2-3 | NA | TRBV11-2 | NA | CASRVAGVDTQYF | TGTGCCAGTCGGGTGGCCGGGGTAGATACGCAGTATTTT
TRBJ2-7 | TRBD1 | TRBV7-8 | NA | CASTLTGGYEQYF | TGTGCCAGCACCCTTACAGGGGGCTACGAGCAGTACTTC
TRBJ1-2 | NA | TRBV28 | NA | CASSLFPNYGYTF | TGTGCCAGCAGTTTGTTCCCGAACTATGGCTACACCTTC
TRBJ2-5 | NA | TRBV28 | NA | CASSLWAGNGQETQYF | TGTGCCAGCAGTTTATGGGCAGGGAATGGGCAAGAGACCCAGTACTTC
TRBJ2-7 | TRBD1 | TRBV5-1 | NA | CASSSLYGTAEQYF | TGCGCCAGCAGCTCCCTCTACGGGACAGCCGAGCAGTACTTC
TRBJ2-5 | NA | TRBV5-1 | few | CASSQQETQYF | TGCGCCAGCAGCCAGCAAGAGACCCAGTACTTC
TRBJ2-5 | NA | TRBV30 | NA | CAWRGETQYF | TGTGCCTGGAGGGGTGAGACCCAGTACTTC
TRBJ1-1 | NA | TRBV30 | NA | CAWVGTYTEAFF | TGTGCCTGGGTTGGCACTTACACTGAAGCTTTCTTT
TRBJ2-3 | NA | TRBV2 | NA | CASSGYRNTDTQYF | TGTGCCAGCAGTGGATATAGAAATACAGATACGCAGTATTTT
TRBJ1-1 | TRBD1 | TRBV29-1 | NA | CSTRGGTGELNTEAFF | TGCAGCACAAGAGGGGGGACAGGTGAACTGAACACTGAAGCTTTCTTT
TRBJ1-3 | NA | TRBV13 | few | CASSWRAGSSGNTIYF | TGTGCCAGCAGCTGGAGGGCAGGGAGCTCTGGAAACACCATATATTTT
TRBJ2-1 | TRBD1 | TRBV27 | NA | CASSSLGQGERNEQFF | TGTGCCAGCAGTTCACTTGGACAGGGGGAGCGCAATGAGCAGTTCTTC
TRBJ1-1 | NA | TRBV9 | few | CASKSGDSNEAFF | TGTGCCTCCAAATCGGGCGACAGCAATGAAGCTTTCTTT
TRBJ2-1 | NA | TRBV29-1 | NA | CSVSPLADSSYNEQFF | TGCAGCGTTTCACCTTTGGCGGATAGCTCCTACAATGAGCAGTTCTTC
TRBJ1-1 | NA | TRBV30 | few | CAWRPRGTEAFF | TGTGCCTGGAGGCCACGGGGAACTGAAGCTTTCTTT
TRBJ2-5 | TRBD2 | TRBV7-9 | NA | CASSRGLAGETQYF | TGTGCCAGCAGCCGGGGACTAGCCGGGGAGACCCAGTACTTC
TRBJ1-4 | TRBD1 | TRBV7-2 | NA | CASSGGQVSNEKLFF | TGTGCCAGCAGCGGAGGACAGGTTTCTAATGAAAAACTGTTTTTT
TRBJ2-4 | NA | TRBV5-6 | NA | CASSLAPPKNIQYF | TGTGCCAGCAGCTTGGCACCACCCAAAAACATTCAGTACTTC
TRBJ2-5 | NA | TRBV30 | once | CAWSVNLLSRGVKTQYF | TGTGCCTGGAGTGTAAATTTATTGTCCAGGGGAGTAAAGACCCAGTACTTC
TRBJ1-2 | NA | TRBV5-6 | few | CASSTGRGFHGYTF | TGTGCCAGCAGCACCGGTCGGGGGTTTCATGGCTACACCTTC
TRBJ2-1 | TRBD1 | TRBV7-6 | NA | CASSFGQAQNEQFF | TGTGCCAGCAGCTTCGGACAGGCCCAAAATGAGCAGTTCTTC